This T cell receptor (beta chain) was obtained from a study of tissue T cells after allogeneic stem cell transplantation. The protocol was immunoSEQ multiplex PCR, while the TCRdb copy is restricted to in-frame clones and leaves out a portion. The sample lists 6,500 to 8,000 clones, 50% seen once, with roughly 5% in the top ten. Concerning this clone itself: Germline and genes here are mouse. The sequence runs out 1 residue before the end of the CDR3; the remainder is reconstructed from the germline J gene. The sample has other DNA sequences that encode this CDR3 too.

The CDR3 loop spans 13 amino acids. The germline V and J ends were trimmed by 2 bases and 5 bases, with 6 bases remaining between them. CDR1 is KGHPV, CDR2 FQNQEV, per germline (reference sequence). Time point denoted: mouse harvest day 7 after allogeneic transplant. Tail vein injection delivered 10^7 T-cell-depleted bone marrow cells and 10^6 splenic CD5+ T cells. The receptor was isolated from a female BALB/c mouse given C57BL/6 T cells with graft-versus-host disease after an allogeneic hematopoietic cell transplant. Sequencing used gut tissue. V gene TRBV26 combines with J gene TRBJ1-4; D ambiguous. The CDR3 region is CASSLGQNERLFF. CDR3 DNA, as far as it was read: TGTGCCAGCAGTCTGGGGCAAAACGAAAGATTATTT.